This TCR beta chain was retrieved from a study of control samples from healthy donors and cancer patients. This CDR3 comprises 12 residues. Germline lookup yields CDR1 LGHNT and CDR2 FRNRAP. V was trimmed by 0 bases and J by 7 bases, leaving 6 bases between them. Clones were read by immunoSEQ multiplex PCR, and TCRdb kept only the in-frame ones, dropping some. The data hold about 140,000 clones, with 91% observed a single time. This receptor was obtained from a man aged 25 to 45 in good health. The chain has TRBV12-5 and TRBJ1-2, with no clear D. Specimen: blood. For the CDR3, the DNA is TGTGCTAGTGGTTTGGTACGGAGTGGCTACACCTTC. Translating it yields CASGLVRSGYTF.